This is a list of T cell receptor beta chains from one sample in a study of vaccination effects on CD4 cells after COVID-19. Clones were sequenced by immunoSEQ multiplex PCR, and TCRdb holds only the in-frame ones, with some missing. The repertoire holds about 20,000 clones, with roughly 72% as singletons. These receptors have no known antigen. Sequencing used CD4+ T cells from PBMCs cultured with HCoV-NL63 spike peptides, obtained before COVID-19 vaccination. Receptors were obtained from a human donor who received a COVID-19 vaccine. CDR3s include the opening cysteine and the closing phenylalanine or tryptophan. The order of the fields is J gene, clone size, D gene, V gene, CDR3 protein, CDR3 DNA. A D gene is named only where the DNA matches it firmly. Clone size is shown for a subset of rows, as once, few, many or a class of expanded clone.

TRBJ1-2 | few | NA | TRBV19 | CASSIDGGYGGYTF | TGTGCCAGTAGTATAGACGGGGGCTATGGTGGCTACACCTTC
TRBJ1-5 | few | NA | TRBV5-1 | CASSLDGGNQPQHF | TGCGCCAGCAGCTTGGACGGGGGCAATCAGCCCCAGCATTTT
TRBJ1-3 | once | NA | TRBV7-6 | CASSLGGTSGGNTIYF | TGTGCCAGCAGCCTTGGGGGTACCTCGGGGGGAAACACCATATATTTT
TRBJ2-7 | NA | NA | TRBV6-1 | CASSEAGTVPYEQYF | TGTGCCAGCAGTGAAGCGGGAACAGTACCCTACGAGCAGTACTTC
TRBJ2-5 | few | TRBD1 | TRBV5-1 | CASSFTGTGAGETQYF | TGCGCCAGCAGCTTCACCGGGACAGGGGCTGGGGAGACCCAGTACTTC
TRBJ1-1 | NA | NA | TRBV4-1 | CASSQGTWGDTEAFF | TGCGCCAGCAGCCAAGGTACGTGGGGGGACACTGAAGCTTTCTTT
TRBJ2-1 | NA | NA | TRBV11-1 | CASSIGGSYNEQFF | TGTGCCAGCAGCATTGGGGGATCCTACAATGAGCAGTTCTTC
TRBJ2-5 | NA | TRBD2 | TRBV6-2/TRBV6-3 | CASSYTGGFQETQYF | TGTGCCAGCAGTTACACCGGGGGGTTCCAAGAGACCCAGTACTTC
TRBJ1-1 | NA | TRBD1 | TRBV30 | CAWGQGNTEAFF | TGTGCCTGGGGACAGGGGAACACTGAAGCTTTCTTT
TRBJ2-5 | NA | NA | TRBV7-7 | CASSSGRVFQETQYF | TGTGCCAGCAGCTCTGGTCGAGTGTTCCAAGAGACCCAGTACTTC
TRBJ2-7 | NA | NA | TRBV21-1 | CASNARRTANSYEQYF | TGTGCCAGCAATGCAAGAAGGACCGCTAACAGCTACGAGCAGTACTTC
TRBJ2-7 | once | TRBD2 | TRBV29-1 | CSVGAVSGRAPYEQYF | TGCAGCGTGGGGGCCGTTAGCGGGAGAGCCCCCTACGAGCAGTACTTC
TRBJ2-5 | NA | TRBD2 | TRBV3-1/TRBV3-2 | CASSLGLAGEGETQYF | TGTGCCAGCAGCCTGGGACTAGCGGGGGAAGGAGAGACCCAGTACTTC
TRBJ1-1 | few | NA | TRBV7-9 | CASSWDDTEAFF | TGTGCCAGCAGCTGGGACGACACTGAAGCTTTCTTT
TRBJ2-1 | NA | TRBD2 | TRBV11-2 | CASSPGLAGGNEQFF | TGTGCCAGCAGCCCCGGACTAGCGGGAGGCAATGAGCAGTTCTTC
TRBJ2-7 | NA | NA | TRBV20-1 | CSASSRGSMYEQYF | TGCAGTGCTAGTTCCAGGGGATCAATGTACGAGCAGTACTTC
TRBJ2-7 | NA | NA | TRBV4-1 | CASSQQLEYEQYF | TGCGCCAGCAGCCAACAATTGGAGTACGAGCAGTACTTC
TRBJ2-3 | NA | TRBD2 | TRBV3-1/TRBV3-2 | CASSRIAGEEYF | TGTGCCAGCAGCCGCATAGCGGGGGAGGAGTATTTT
TRBJ2-1 | NA | TRBD2 | TRBV30 | CAWSALAGGFDEQFF | TGTGCCTGGAGTGCCCTAGCGGGGGGGTTCGATGAGCAGTTCTTC
TRBJ1-6 | NA | NA | TRBV6-5 | CASSTGTTYNSPLHF | TGTGCCAGCAGTACCGGGACAACCTATAATTCACCCCTCCACTTT
TRBJ1-4 | NA | NA | TRBV4-1 | CASSLPGSTNEKLFF | TGCGCCAGCAGCCTTCCGGGATCAACTAATGAAAAACTGTTTTTT
TRBJ2-7 | few | NA | TRBV27 | CASKPNAVGSYEQYF | TGTGCCAGCAAACCAAATGCGGTGGGCTCCTACGAGCAGTACTTC
TRBJ2-5 | once | NA | TRBV11-3 | CASSRDTSGETQYF | TGTGCCAGCAGCCGAGACACCTCTGGGGAGACCCAGTACTTC
TRBJ1-6 | NA | NA | TRBV21-1 | CASSKDEQGLTGDSPLHF | TGTGCCAGCAGCAAAGACGAACAGGGGCTTACAGGGGATTCACCCCTCCACTTT
TRBJ2-7 | once | NA | TRBV18 | CASSPALYEQYF | TGTGCCAGCTCACCGGCCCTCTACGAGCAGTACTTC
TRBJ2-3 | NA | NA | TRBV19 | CASSAQGTDTQYF | TGTGCCAGTAGTGCACAGGGCACAGATACGCAGTATTTT
TRBJ1-1 | NA | NA | TRBV4-1 | CASSTGSLSNTEAFF | TGCGCCAGCAGTACGGGTTCTCTTTCTAACACTGAAGCTTTCTTT
TRBJ2-7 | NA | TRBD1 | TRBV4-2 | CASSQASGQGHYEQYF | TGTGCCAGCAGCCAAGCCTCGGGACAGGGTCACTACGAGCAGTACTTC
TRBJ1-5 | NA | TRBD1 | TRBV10-3 | CAISEGQEKNQPQHF | TGTGCCATCAGTGAGGGACAGGAGAAAAATCAGCCCCAGCATTTT